Following are 28 T cell receptor beta chains from one sample sequenced in a study of blood T cell repertoires in COVID-19. Clones were read by immunoSEQ multiplex PCR, and TCRdb kept only the in-frame ones, dropping some. The sample gives approximately 230,000 clones, roughly 88% of which show up once; around 1.4% is in the top ten. Sequences were obtained from peripheral blood. These receptors all come from a man older than 75 with acute or convalescent COVID-19.

The chain has TRBV7-3 and TRBJ1-1; no clear D gene. In germline, CDR1 is SGHTA, CDR2 FQGTGA. The V gene lost 1 base and the J gene lost 4 bases, with 10 bases spanning the gap. The CDR3 is 14 amino acids. CDR3 in DNA: TGTGCCAGCAGCTTAAGTACGACTGGCACTGAAGCTTTCTTT. Protein product: CASSLSTTGTEAFF.

The chain recombines TRBV18 with TRBJ2-7; 7 nucleotides agree with TRBD1. Germline V gene data show CDR1 as KGHSH and CDR2 as LQKENI. The CDR3 sequence is 14 residues long. Trimming took 5 bases from V and 3 from J; bases not matched to a gene: 7. CDR3 amino acids: CASSLRQGSYEQYF. CDR3 DNA sequence: TGTGCCAGCTCATTAAGACAGGGAAGCTACGAGCAGTACTTC. The entire variable domain, with the rest obtained from reference TRBV18 and TRBJ2-7, is as follows: NAGVMQNPRHLVRRRGQEARLRCSPMKGHSHVYWYRQLPEEGLKFMVYLQKENIIDESGMPKERFSAEFPKEGPSILRIQQVVRGDSAAYFCASSLRQGSYEQYFGPGTRLTVT.

This clone was seen only a few times. The chain carries TRBV19 and TRBJ2-7, with TRBD1 matching over 7 bases. From germline, CDR1 is LNHDA and CDR2 SQIVND (reference sequence). The trim removed 3 bases at V and 0 bases at J, leaving 8 bases unmatched. There are 16 residues in the CDR3. CDR3: CASSMSAGGVSYEQYF. The CDR3 bases are TGTGCCAGTAGTATGTCGGCAGGGGGTGTCTCCTACGAGCAGTACTTC.

The table lists this clone with a few counts. The chain links TRBV6-4 to TRBJ2-5; 10 positions agree with TRBD1. In germline, CDR1 is MRHNA, CDR2 SNTAGT. The CDR3 length is 14 residues. CDR3 sequence (DNA): TGTGCTAAGCAGAGGGACAGGGGCAAAGAGACCCAGTACTTC. Its translation: CAKQRDRGKETQYF.

This chain joins TRBV7-2 and TRBJ1-5; a weak D match, TRBD1 (6 bases). This CDR3 has 14 residues. Germline V gene data show CDR1 as SGHTA and CDR2 as FQGNSA. V dropped 5 bases and J dropped 2 bases, with 10 bases sitting between them. This CDR3 is CASSVQGGNQPQHF. DNA for the CDR3: TGTGCCAGCAGCGTACAGGGCGGCAATCAGCCCCAGCATTTT.

This chain links TRBV15 with TRBJ1-4; no definite D call. From germline, CDR1 is LNHNV and CDR2 YYDKDF (reference sequence). The V end was cut by 0 bases, the J end by 8 bases, with 7 bases between. CDR3 length: 13 residues. Written as DNA, the CDR3 is TGTGCCACCAGCAGAGATGCGGGAGAAAAACTGTTTTTT. The encoded protein is CATSRDAGEKLFF.

The chain has TRBV16 and TRBJ2-5, with D possibly TRBD1 on 6 matching bases. From germline, CDR1 is KGHSY and CDR2 FQNENV. Deletions cut 6 bases from V and 4 bases from J, with 9 bases between. CDR3 length equals 12 residues. The CDR3, as DNA: TGTGCCAGCAGTCTACAGGGAGAGACCCAGTACTTC. Residues: CASSLQGETQYF.

The genes are TRBV9 and TRBJ2-3; 7 nucleotides line up with TRBD2. V was clipped by 1 base and J by 5 bases; unmatched bases: 4. Germline loops: CDR1 SGDLS, CDR2 YYNGEE. This CDR3 is built from 14 residues. For the CDR3, the DNA is TGTGCCAGCAGCGTAAGCGGGGTGAGAGATACGCAGTATTTT. Translating gives CASSVSGVRDTQYF.

This sequence joins TRBV11-2 and TRBJ2-5, with 14 bases lining up with TRBD2. Germline V lookup: CDR1 SGHAT, CDR2 FQNNGV. The length of the CDR3 is 17 residues. V lost 4 bases, J lost 2 bases, and 6 bases stayed unmatched. CDR3 in amino acids: CASSSGLAGAEQETQYF. Written as DNA, the CDR3 is TGTGCCAGCAGCTCGGGACTAGCGGGGGCTGAGCAAGAGACCCAGTACTTC.

This chain joins TRBV29-1 and TRBJ1-2, with D tentatively TRBD1 (6 bases). The germline CDR1 and CDR2 sequences are SQVTM and ANQGSEA. The CDR3 has 13 amino acids. V dropped 4 bases and J dropped 4 bases, with 13 bases sitting between them. CDR3 sequence reads: CSVAPTGGYGYTF. The CDR3 DNA follows: TGCAGCGTTGCCCCGACAGGAGGCTATGGCTACACCTTC.

The V call is TRBV5-4, the J call TRBJ2-4; D gene unclear. Germline values: CDR1 SGHNT, CDR2 YYREEE (reference sequence). This CDR3 region has 17 residues. V shed 4 bases and J shed 0 bases, with 17 bases lying between them. The CDR3 DNA reads as TGTGCCAGCAGCCCTAGGCCCGGCGATTTAGCCAAAAACATTCAGTACTTC. Translating gives CASSPRPGDLAKNIQYF.

This rearrangement joins TRBV7-2 to TRBJ2-1; D gene unclear. V was clipped by 4 bases and J by 0 bases, with 10 bases between them. CDR1 is SGHTA, CDR2 FQGNSA, per germline. The CDR3 spans 15 residues. The CDR3 reads CASSYRTSSYNEQFF. For the CDR3, the DNA is TGTGCCAGCAGCTACAGAACGAGCTCCTACAATGAGCAGTTCTTC.

V gene TRBV5-1 combines with J gene TRBJ2-1; the match to TRBD2 covers 11 bases. V shed 4 bases and J 2 bases; nucleotides not matched to a gene: 5. In germline, CDR1 is SGHRS, CDR2 YFSETQ. The CDR3 is 16 residues long. The CDR3 sequence is CASSPLLAGAYNEQFF. As DNA, the CDR3 is TGCGCCAGCAGCCCTTTACTAGCGGGGGCCTACAATGAGCAGTTCTTC.

The gene calls are TRBV7-2 and TRBJ2-3, with D possibly being TRBD1 (5 bases). CDR1 and CDR2 (germline): SGHTA, FQGNSA. This CDR3 spans 15 amino acids. Trimming took off 6 bases at V and 2 bases at J, with 15 bases between the two ends. For the CDR3, the DNA is TGTGCCAGCAGGGGCGGACAATCCTTCACAGATACGCAGTATTTT. This codes for CASRGGQSFTDTQYF.

The chain carries TRBV3-1 (or the pseudogene TRBV3-2) and TRBJ1-5; 8 nucleotides align to TRBD1. With 6 bases clipped from V and 0 bases from J, the junction kept 7 bases outside the gene matches. CDR3 length equals 16 residues. CDR1 is LGHDT and CDR2 is YNNKEL in the germline V gene (reference sequence). CDR3 in amino acids: CASRKDRVNSNQPQHF. The DNA of the CDR3 is TGTGCCAGCAGGAAGGACAGGGTAAATAGCAATCAGCCCCAGCATTTT.

The J gene is TRBJ1-1, the V gene TRBV7-6, with D hard to call. Trimming stripped 2 bases from V and 0 bases from J, with 10 bases between. The CDR3 is made up of 15 amino acids. Germline CDR1 and CDR2: SGHVS and FNYEAQ. This CDR3 reads CASSLLGTMNTEAFF. The DNA of the CDR3 is TGTGCCAGCAGCTTATTGGGCACCATGAACACTGAAGCTTTCTTT.

The V gene is TRBV6-2 or TRBV6-3, the J gene TRBJ2-3, with D possibly matching TRBD2 (5 bases). The CDR3 spans 15 residues. V lost 6 bases to trimming and J lost 1 base, with 14 bases between them. CDR1 and CDR2 from the germline V gene are MNHEY and SVGEGT. CDR3: CASSRAARGTDTQYF. The CDR3 DNA sequence: TGTGCCAGCAGCCGCGCCGCGCGGGGCACAGATACGCAGTATTTT.

As regards this clone: In the same sample, other DNA sequences code for this CDR3. The gene calls are TRBV28 and TRBJ2-7; 10 bases align to TRBD1. Germline trimming cut 9 bases from V and 1 base from J; bases unmatched to any gene: 9. Germline assignment: CDR1 MDHEN and CDR2 SYDVKM. The CDR3 covers 15 residues. CDR3 protein: CASRTGTGVSYEQYF. CDR3 coding DNA: TGTGCCAGTAGGACCGGGACAGGGGTTTCCTACGAGCAGTACTTC.

The chain uses TRBV2 and TRBJ1-2; the D gene is possibly TRBD1 (5 bases). The V end lost 10 bases, the J end lost 3 bases, and 18 bases lay between the germline ends. This CDR3 comprises 14 residues. Germline assignment: CDR1 SNHLY and CDR2 FYNNEI. CDR3 nucleotide sequence: TGTGCCACCAAAGGGTCAGGGTTGGACTATGGCTACACCTTC. It yields the protein CATKGSGLDYGYTF.

V usage is TRBV19 and J usage is TRBJ2-3; 9 positions agree with TRBD2. V lost 5 bases, J lost 1 base, and 4 bases stayed unmatched. There are 15 residues in the CDR3. Germline CDR1 is LNHDA and CDR2 is SQIVND (reference sequence). CDR3 coding DNA: TGTGCCAGTAGTGCAGCGGGAGGCGGCACAGATACGCAGTATTTT. As protein: CASSAAGGGTDTQYF.

In this sample, this clone turned up a few times. The gene calls are TRBV7-9 and TRBJ1-2; D remains ambiguous. Germline CDR1 is SEHNR and CDR2 is FQNEAQ (reference sequence). V lost 4 bases to trimming and J lost 7 bases, with 13 bases between them. The CDR3 runs to 13 residues. CDR3 loop: CASSSGELFGYTF. CDR3 DNA: TGTGCCAGCAGCTCCGGAGAACTCTTTGGCTACACCTTC.

The J gene is TRBJ2-3, the V gene TRBV9; 7 bases fit TRBD2. Germline CDR1 is SGDLS and CDR2 is YYNGEE. This CDR3 has 15 residues. With V trimmed by 3 bases and J by 1 base, 5 bases remained unmatched. The CDR3 sequence: CASSASSGGTDTQYF. The CDR3 nucleotides are TGTGCCAGCAGCGCCTCAAGCGGGGGCACAGATACGCAGTATTTT.

The chain combines TRBV25-1 with TRBJ2-5, with 10 positions matching TRBD2. This CDR3 is built from 16 residues. Trimming at V came to 3 bases and at J to 5 bases, leaving 9 bases not matched to a gene. CDR1 MGHDK and CDR2 SYGVNS come from the germline V gene. The CDR3 DNA reads as TGTGCCAGCAGTGAGGGTCTAGCGGGGGCGGGGGAGACCCAGTACTTC. It specifies CASSEGLAGAGETQYF.

The genes are TRBV5-4 and TRBJ1-4, with no clear D. V was shortened by 3 bases and J by 6 bases, with 18 bases between the two germline ends. Germline loops: CDR1 SGHNT, CDR2 YYREEE (reference sequence). The CDR3 consists of 16 residues. The CDR3 is CASSSGRGGQDEKLFF. The CDR3 bases are TGTGCCAGCAGCTCCGGACGGGGAGGGCAGGATGAAAAACTGTTTTTT.

V usage is TRBV5-5 and J usage is TRBJ2-1, with TRBD2 matching over 11 bases. V dropped 3 bases and J dropped 6; count of bases not matched to a gene: 8. The CDR3 extends over 16 amino acids. Per the germline V gene, CDR1 is SGHKS and CDR2 is YYEKEE (reference sequence). The CDR3 is CASSWRLAGTSNEQFF. Written as DNA, the CDR3 is TGTGCCAGCAGCTGGAGACTAGCGGGAACTTCCAATGAGCAGTTCTTC. Full variable domain (remainder filled in from reference TRBV5-5 and TRBJ2-1): DAGVTQSPTHLIKTRGQQVTLRCSPISGHKSVSWYQQVLGQGPQFIFQYYEKEERGRGNFPDRFSARQFPNYSSELNVNALLLGDSALYLCASSWRLAGTSNEQFFGPGTRLTVL.

The V gene is TRBV7-9, the J gene TRBJ1-1; D is uncertain. Germline lookup yields CDR1 SEHNR and CDR2 FQNEAQ (reference sequence). V gave up 6 bases and J gave up 8 bases, with 13 bases separating them. CDR3 length equals 12 residues. The DNA for the CDR3 is TGTGCCAGCAGTCGCGGAGACTCAGAAGCTTTCTTT. Translation gives CASSRGDSEAFF.

V is TRBV28 and J is TRBJ1-5, with D maybe TRBD1 (5 bases). Trimming cost V 6 bases and J 3 bases, with 12 bases left between them. Germline V gives CDR1 MDHEN, CDR2 SYDVKM. This CDR3 has 14 amino acids. The CDR3 is CASRTQGTNQPQHF. As DNA, the CDR3 is TGTGCCAGCAGGACTCAGGGAACCAATCAGCCCCAGCATTTT.

The CDR3 sequence: CASSQVLAAHNEQFF. The CDR3 DNA follows: TGCGCCAGCAGCCAAGTACTAGCGGCCCACAATGAGCAGTTCTTC. V and J are TRBV4-3 and TRBJ2-1, with 8 nucleotides matching TRBD2. V trimming: 1 base; J trimming: 5 bases; junction bases outside the gene matches: 4. The CDR3 runs to 15 residues. Germline lookup yields CDR1 LGHNA and CDR2 YSLEER.